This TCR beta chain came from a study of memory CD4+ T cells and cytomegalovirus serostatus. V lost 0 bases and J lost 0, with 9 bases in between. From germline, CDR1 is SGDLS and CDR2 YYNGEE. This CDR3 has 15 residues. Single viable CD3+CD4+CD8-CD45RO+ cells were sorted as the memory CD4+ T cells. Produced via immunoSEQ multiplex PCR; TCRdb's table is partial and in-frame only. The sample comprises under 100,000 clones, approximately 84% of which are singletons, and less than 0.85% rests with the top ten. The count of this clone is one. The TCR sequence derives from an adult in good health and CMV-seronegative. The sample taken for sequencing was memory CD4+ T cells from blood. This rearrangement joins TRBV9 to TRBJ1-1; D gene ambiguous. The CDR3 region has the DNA TGTGCCAGCAGCGTAGTTTCAGGTATGAACACTGAAGCTTTCTTT. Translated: CASSVVSGMNTEAFF. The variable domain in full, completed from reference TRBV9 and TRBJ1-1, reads DSGVTQTPKHLITATGQRVTLRCSPRSGDLSVYWYQQSLDQGLQFLIQYYNGEERAKGNILERFSAQQFPDLHSELNLSSLELGDSALYFCASSVVSGMNTEAFFGQGTRLTVV.